These 10 T cell receptor beta chains were all obtained from the same sample, sequenced in a study of T cells expressing NK-cell markers. TCRdb reprocessed the 5' RACE reads, with one entry per CDR3 protein and no DNA. This sample's table reports hundreds of thousands of distinct CDR3 sequences. Material for sequencing was blood T cells: a sorted CD56 or NKG2C T cell subset, CD4+ or CD8+ T cells, or bulk PBMC T cells (not recorded which). These receptors all come from a woman between 18 and 70 years old in good health.

The chain has TRBV5-6 and TRBJ2-3; the D call from TCRdb, TRBD1, cannot be confirmed without DNA. The CDR3 is 15 amino acids. The germline V gene has CDR1 SGHDT and CDR2 YYEEEE. CDR3 protein: CASSLQGATTDTQYF.

This CDR3 is CASSWEVYEQYF. The chain links TRBV12-3 or TRBV12-4 to TRBJ2-7. The CDR3 spans 12 residues.

The chain couples TRBV10-3 to TRBJ2-2; no DNA is available, so the TRBD2 call from TCRdb remains unchecked. This CDR3 spans 16 amino acids. Germline CDR1 reads ENHRY; CDR2 reads SYGVKD. The CDR3 protein is CAISESLGQRSGELFF.

This sequence joins TRBV19 and TRBJ2-1; TCRdb reports TRBD1, a call that lacks DNA to check it against. This CDR3 has 15 amino acids. The germline gives CDR1 LNHDA, CDR2 SQIVND (reference sequence). CDR3 loop: CASSPVTGRVNEQFF. Supplemented by reference TRBV19 and TRBJ2-1, the full variable domain reads DGGITQSPKYLFRKEGQNVTLSCEQNLNHDAMYWYRQDPGQGLRLIYYSQIVNDFQKGDIAEGYSVSREKKESFPLTVTSAQKNPTAFYLCASSPVTGRVNEQFFGPGTRLTVL.

The rearrangement links TRBV5-6 to TRBJ2-1; TCRdb's assignment of TRBD1 cannot be checked, as there is no DNA. The CDR3 is made up of 17 amino acids. Germline V gene lookup returns CDR1 SGHDT and CDR2 YYEEEE. CDR3 loop: CASSPYSAPSSYNEQFF. The full variable domain, completed using reference TRBV5-6 and TRBJ2-1, is DAGVTQSPTHLIKTRGQQVTLRCSPKSGHDTVSWYQQALGQGPQFIFQYYEEEERQRGNFPDRFSGHQFPNYSSELNVNALLLGDSALYLCASSPYSAPSSYNEQFFGPGTRLTVL.

The V and J genes are TRBV20-1 and TRBJ2-3. Germline V gene lookup returns CDR1 DFQATT and CDR2 SNEGSKA (reference sequence). The CDR3 spans 12 residues. The CDR3 spells CSAALRTDTQYF.

The gene calls are TRBV27 and TRBJ1-3; checking the TCRdb D call of TRBD1 is not possible without DNA. The CDR3 covers 16 residues. In germline, CDR1 is MNHEY, CDR2 SMNVEV (reference sequence). CDR3 region: CASSPTTGAPGNTIYF.

This chain uses TRBV28 with TRBJ2-5; TCRdb calls TRBD2, which cannot be checked without DNA. The CDR3 has 14 residues. Germline CDR1 reads MDHEN; CDR2 reads SYDVKM. The CDR3 reads CASKAGGPRETQYF.

This chain joins TRBV10-3 and TRBJ2-4. CDR1 is ENHRY and CDR2 is SYGVKD in the germline V gene. This CDR3 spans 18 amino acids. This chain's CDR3 is CATQRSIDYFVDKNIQYF.

The chain recombines TRBV12-3 or TRBV12-4 with TRBJ2-1; TCRdb's D gene call, TRBD1, goes unchecked for lack of DNA. CDR3 size: 16 residues. The CDR3 loop is CASSPGWGGFNNEQFF.